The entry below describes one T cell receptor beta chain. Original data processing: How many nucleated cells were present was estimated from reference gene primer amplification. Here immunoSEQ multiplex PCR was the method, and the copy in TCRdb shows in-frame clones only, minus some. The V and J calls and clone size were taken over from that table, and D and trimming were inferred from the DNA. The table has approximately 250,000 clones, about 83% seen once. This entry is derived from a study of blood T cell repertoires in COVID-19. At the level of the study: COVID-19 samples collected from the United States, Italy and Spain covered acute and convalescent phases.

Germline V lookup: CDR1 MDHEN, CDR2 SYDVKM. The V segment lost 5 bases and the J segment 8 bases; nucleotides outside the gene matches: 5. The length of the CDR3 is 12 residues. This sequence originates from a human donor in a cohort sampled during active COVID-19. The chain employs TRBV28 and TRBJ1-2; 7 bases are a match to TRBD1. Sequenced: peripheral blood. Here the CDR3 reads CASSLQGRGYTF. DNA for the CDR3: TGTGCCAGCAGTCTACAGGGGAGAGGCTACACCTTC.